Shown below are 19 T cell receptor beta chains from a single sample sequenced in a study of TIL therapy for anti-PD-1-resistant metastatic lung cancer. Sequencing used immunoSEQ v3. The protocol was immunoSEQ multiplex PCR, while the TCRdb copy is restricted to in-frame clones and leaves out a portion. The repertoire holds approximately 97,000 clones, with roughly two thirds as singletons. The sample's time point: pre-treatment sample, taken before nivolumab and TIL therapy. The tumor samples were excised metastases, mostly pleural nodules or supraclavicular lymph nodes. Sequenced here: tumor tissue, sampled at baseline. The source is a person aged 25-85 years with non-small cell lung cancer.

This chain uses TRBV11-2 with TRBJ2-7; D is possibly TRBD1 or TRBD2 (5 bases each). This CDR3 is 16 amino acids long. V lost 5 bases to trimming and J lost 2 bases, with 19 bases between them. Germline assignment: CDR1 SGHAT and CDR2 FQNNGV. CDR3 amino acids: CASSPISGRSAYEQYF. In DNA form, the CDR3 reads TGTGCCAGCAGCCCCATCTCGGGGCGCAGCGCCTACGAGCAGTACTTC.

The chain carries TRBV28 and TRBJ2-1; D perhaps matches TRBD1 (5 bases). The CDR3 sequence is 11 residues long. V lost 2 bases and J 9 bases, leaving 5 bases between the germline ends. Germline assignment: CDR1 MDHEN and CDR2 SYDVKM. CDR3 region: CASSLQGEQFF. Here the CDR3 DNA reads TGTGCCAGCAGTTTACAGGGTGAGCAGTTCTTC.

The CDR3 DNA reads TGTGCCAGCAGCTCCCGACAGGGGGGGAATCAGCCCCAGCATTTT. Its protein product is CASSSRQGGNQPQHF. The chain carries TRBV7-2 and TRBJ1-5, with 9 bases fitting TRBD1. The J segment lost 4 bases and the V segment lost 4 bases, leaving 5 bases of the junction unmatched. The CDR3 is 15 residues long. The germline gives CDR1 SGHTA, CDR2 FQGNSA.

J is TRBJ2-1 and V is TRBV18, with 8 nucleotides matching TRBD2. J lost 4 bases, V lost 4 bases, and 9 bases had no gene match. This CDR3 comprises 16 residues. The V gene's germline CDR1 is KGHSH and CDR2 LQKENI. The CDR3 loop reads CASSLNIAGSYNEQFF. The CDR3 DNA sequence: TGTGCCAGCTCACTAAACATAGCGGGATCTTACAATGAGCAGTTCTTC. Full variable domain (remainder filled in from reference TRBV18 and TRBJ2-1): NAGVMQNPRHLVRRRGQEARLRCSPMKGHSHVYWYRQLPEEGLKFMVYLQKENIIDESGMPKERFSAEFPKEGPSILRIQQVVRGDSAAYFCASSLNIAGSYNEQFFGPGTRLTVL.

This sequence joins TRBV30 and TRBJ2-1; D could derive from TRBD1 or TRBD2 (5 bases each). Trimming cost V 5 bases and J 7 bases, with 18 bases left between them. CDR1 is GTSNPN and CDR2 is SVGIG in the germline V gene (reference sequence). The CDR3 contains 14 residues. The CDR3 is CAWQEAGSVNEQFF. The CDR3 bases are TGTGCCTGGCAGGAGGCAGGGTCCGTGAATGAGCAGTTCTTC.

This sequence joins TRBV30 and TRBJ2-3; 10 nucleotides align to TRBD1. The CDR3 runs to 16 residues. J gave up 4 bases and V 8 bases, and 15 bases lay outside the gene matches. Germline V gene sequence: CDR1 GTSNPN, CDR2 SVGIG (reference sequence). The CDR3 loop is CALGVRGQGKADTQYF. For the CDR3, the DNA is TGTGCCCTGGGGGTGAGGGGACAGGGGAAGGCAGATACGCAGTATTTT.

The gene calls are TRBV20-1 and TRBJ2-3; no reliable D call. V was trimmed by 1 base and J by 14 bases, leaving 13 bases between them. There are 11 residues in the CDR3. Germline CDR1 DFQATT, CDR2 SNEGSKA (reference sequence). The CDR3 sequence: CSARGRGKPYF. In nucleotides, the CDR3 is TGCAGTGCTAGAGGGCGTGGCAAGCCGTATTTT.

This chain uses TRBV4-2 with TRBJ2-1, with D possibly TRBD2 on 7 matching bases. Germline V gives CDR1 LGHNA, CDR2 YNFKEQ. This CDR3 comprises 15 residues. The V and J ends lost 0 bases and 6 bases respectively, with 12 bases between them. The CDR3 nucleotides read TGTGCCAGCAGCCAAGAGGCGGGGGCCGCCAATGAGCAGTTCTTC. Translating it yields CASSQEAGAANEQFF.

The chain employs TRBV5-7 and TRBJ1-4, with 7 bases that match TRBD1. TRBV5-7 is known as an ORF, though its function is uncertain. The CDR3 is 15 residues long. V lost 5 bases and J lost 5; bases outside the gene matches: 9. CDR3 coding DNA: TGTGCCAGCAGACCACGTCAGGGGGACAATGAAAAACTGTTTTTT. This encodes CASRPRQGDNEKLFF.

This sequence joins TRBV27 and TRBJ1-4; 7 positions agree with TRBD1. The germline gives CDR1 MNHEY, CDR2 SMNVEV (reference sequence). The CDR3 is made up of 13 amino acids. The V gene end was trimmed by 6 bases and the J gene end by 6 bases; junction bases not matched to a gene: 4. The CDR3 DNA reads TGTGCCAGCAGGGGACAGAGCGATGAAAAACTGTTTTTT. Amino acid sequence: CASRGQSDEKLFF.

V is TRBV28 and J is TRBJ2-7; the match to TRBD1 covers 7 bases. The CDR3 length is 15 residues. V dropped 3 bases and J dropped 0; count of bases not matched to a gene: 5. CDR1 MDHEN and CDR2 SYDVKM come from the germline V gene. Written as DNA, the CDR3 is TGTGCCAGCAGTTTGCCAGGACAGGTCTCCTACGAGCAGTACTTC. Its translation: CASSLPGQVSYEQYF.

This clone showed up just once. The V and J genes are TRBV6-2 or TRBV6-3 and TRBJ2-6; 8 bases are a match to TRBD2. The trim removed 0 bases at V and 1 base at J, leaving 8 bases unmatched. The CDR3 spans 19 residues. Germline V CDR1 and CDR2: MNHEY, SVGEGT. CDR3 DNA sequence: TGTGCCAGCAGTTACTCGATCCCGGGGGGGTTGTCTGGGGCCAACGTCCTGACTTTC. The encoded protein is CASSYSIPGGLSGANVLTF.

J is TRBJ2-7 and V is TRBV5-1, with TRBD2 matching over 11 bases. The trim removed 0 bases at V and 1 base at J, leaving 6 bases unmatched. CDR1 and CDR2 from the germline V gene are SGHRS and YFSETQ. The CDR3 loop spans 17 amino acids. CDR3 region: CASSLEKLAGESYEQYF. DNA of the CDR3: TGCGCCAGCAGCTTGGAGAAACTAGCGGGGGAGTCCTACGAGCAGTACTTC.

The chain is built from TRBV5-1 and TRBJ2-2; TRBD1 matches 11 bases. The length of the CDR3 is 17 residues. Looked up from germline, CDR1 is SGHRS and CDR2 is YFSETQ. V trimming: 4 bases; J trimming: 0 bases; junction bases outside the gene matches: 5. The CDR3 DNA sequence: TGCGCCAGCAGCCCCAGGACAGGGGGCGCGAACACCGGGGAGCTGTTTTTT. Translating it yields CASSPRTGGANTGELFF. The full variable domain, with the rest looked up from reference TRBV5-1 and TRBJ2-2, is KAGVTQTPRYLIKTRGQQVTLSCSPISGHRSVSWYQQTPGQGLQFLFEYFSETQRNKGNFPGRFSGRQFSNSRSEMNVSTLELGDSALYLCASSPRTGGANTGELFFGEGSRLTVL.

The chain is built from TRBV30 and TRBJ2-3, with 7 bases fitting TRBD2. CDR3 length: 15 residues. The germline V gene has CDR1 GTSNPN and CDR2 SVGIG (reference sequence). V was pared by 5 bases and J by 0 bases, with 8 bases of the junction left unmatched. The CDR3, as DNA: TGTGCCTGGGGAACGAGCGGGAAAAGCACAGATACGCAGTATTTT. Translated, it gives CAWGTSGKSTDTQYF.

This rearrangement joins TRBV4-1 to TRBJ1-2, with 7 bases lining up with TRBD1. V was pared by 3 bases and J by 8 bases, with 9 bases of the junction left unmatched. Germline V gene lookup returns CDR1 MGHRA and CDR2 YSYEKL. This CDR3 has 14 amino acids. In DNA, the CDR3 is TGCGCCAGCAGCCATATGACAGGGAGAGAAGGCTACACCTTC. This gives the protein CASSHMTGREGYTF.

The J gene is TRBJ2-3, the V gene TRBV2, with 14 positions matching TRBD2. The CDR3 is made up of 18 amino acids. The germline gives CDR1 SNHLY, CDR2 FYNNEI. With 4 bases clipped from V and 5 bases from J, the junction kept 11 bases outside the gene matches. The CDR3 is CASSVETSGGARQDTQYF. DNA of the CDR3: TGTGCCAGCAGTGTGGAGACTAGCGGGGGGGCCCGGCAAGATACGCAGTATTTT. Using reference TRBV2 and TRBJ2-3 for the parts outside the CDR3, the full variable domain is EPEVTQTPSHQVTQMGQEVILRCVPISNHLYFYWYRQILGQKVEFLVSFYNNEISEKSEIFDDQFSVERPDGSNFTLKIRSTKLEDSAMYFCASSVETSGGARQDTQYFGPGTRLTVL.

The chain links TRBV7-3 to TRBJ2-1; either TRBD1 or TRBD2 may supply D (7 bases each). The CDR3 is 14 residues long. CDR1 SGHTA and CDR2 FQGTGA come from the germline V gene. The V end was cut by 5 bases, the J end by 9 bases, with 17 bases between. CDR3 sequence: CASSPGGGSPEQFF. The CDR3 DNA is TGTGCCAGCAGCCCAGGGGGGGGCTCCCCTGAGCAGTTCTTC.

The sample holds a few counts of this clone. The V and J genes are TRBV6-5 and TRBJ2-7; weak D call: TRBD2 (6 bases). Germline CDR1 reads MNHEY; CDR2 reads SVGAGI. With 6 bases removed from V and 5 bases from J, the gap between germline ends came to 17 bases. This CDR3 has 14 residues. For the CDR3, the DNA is TGTGCCAGCAGCCTCGGTGGGGGGTGGAACGAGCAGTACTTC. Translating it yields CASSLGGGWNEQYF.